A selection of T cell receptor beta chains follows, all from one sample in a study of T cell responses to AZD1222 COVID-19 vaccine. Using immunoSEQ multiplex PCR, the repertoire was profiled, and TCRdb retains in-frame clones only, with some absent. Among about 180,000 clones listed, 80% to 90% were seen once. Specimen: peripheral blood, collected 28 days after the second AZD1222 dose. Every receptor here comes from an adult who received the AZD1222 COVID-19 vaccine. Each CDR3 is given with its conserved first and last residue. The D gene is left open where the match is weak. Clone size is given for some rows only: seen once, a few or many times, or a class if the clone is expanded.

V gene	D gene	clone size	J gene	CDR3 DNA	CDR3 protein
TRBV9	TRBD1	NA	TRBJ1-6	TGTGCCAGCAGCGTAGCAGGGGGAGGTTCACCCCTCCACTTT	CASSVAGGGSPLHF
TRBV7-3	NA	NA	TRBJ2-3	TGTGCCAGCAGCTTAAATGGGGGCGGGAACACAGATACGCAGTATTTT	CASSLNGGGNTDTQYF
TRBV7-3	NA	NA	TRBJ1-5	TGTGCCAGCAGCTCCGGGGCAAATCAGCCCCAGCATTTT	CASSSGANQPQHF
TRBV4-3	TRBD2	NA	TRBJ2-3	TGCGCCAGCAGCTCTAGCGGGGGGCTCACAGATACGCAGTATTTT	CASSSSGGLTDTQYF
TRBV5-8	TRBD1	NA	TRBJ1-2	TGTGCCAGCAGCGCGGGACAGGGGCGGTATGGCTACACCTTC	CASSAGQGRYGYTF
TRBV29-1	NA	NA	TRBJ1-3	TGCAGCGTTGGTCAGAGCTCTGGAAACACCATATATTTT	CSVGQSSGNTIYF
TRBV6-1	NA	NA	TRBJ1-4	TGTGCCAGCAGTGAGGGAAACAGGAGAGAAAAACTGTTTTTT	CASSEGNRREKLFF
TRBV3-1/TRBV3-2	TRBD1	NA	TRBJ2-1	TGTGCCAGCAGCCCCCGGACAGGGTGGGCCAATGAGCAGTTCTTC	CASSPRTGWANEQFF
TRBV10-2	NA	NA	TRBJ1-1	TGCGCCAGCAAGGAAGGGATCATATCGAACACTGAAGCTTTCTTT	CASKEGIISNTEAFF
TRBV7-2	NA	NA	TRBJ1-3	TGTGCCAGCAGCTTAGGGGGGGGCAGGGGACACACCATATATTTT	CASSLGGGRGHTIYF
TRBV30	NA	NA	TRBJ1-1	TGTGCCTGGAGTGTAAGGGGGGAAGCTTTCTTT	CAWSVRGEAFF
TRBV5-1	NA	NA	TRBJ2-2	TGCGCCAGCAGCCAACGAATCGGGGGGCAAGACGGGGAGCTGTTTTTT	CASSQRIGGQDGELFF
TRBV4-1	TRBD1	NA	TRBJ2-1	TGCGCCAGCAGCCCACCGGGACAGGGGGCTCATGAGCAGTTCTTC	CASSPPGQGAHEQFF
TRBV2	NA	NA	TRBJ1-5	TGTGCCAGCAGCGGGACAAGAAATCAGCCCCAGCATTTT	CASSGTRNQPQHF
TRBV13	TRBD2	NA	TRBJ2-2	TGTGCCAGCAGCTTAGAAGTGAGACTAGCGGGTTACACCGGGGAGCTGTTTTTT	CASSLEVRLAGYTGELFF
TRBV6-5	NA	NA	TRBJ1-1	TGTGCCAGCAGTCGGCGGACAGAGAACACTGAAGCTTTCTTT	CASSRRTENTEAFF
TRBV5-4	NA	NA	TRBJ1-5	TGTGCCAGCAGCTTGCCGGGGGAGGGCCAGCCCCAGCATTTT	CASSLPGEGQPQHF
TRBV16	NA	NA	TRBJ1-1	TGTGCCAGCAGCCAACGGGTCAGGGTCCCTGAAGCTTTCTTT	CASSQRVRVPEAFF
TRBV9	NA	NA	TRBJ2-3	TGTGCCAGCAGCGTAGCGATGGGGGCCCCCACAGATACGCAGTATTTT	CASSVAMGAPTDTQYF
TRBV30	NA	NA	TRBJ1-2	TGTGCCTGGAGCCTAGGACCTAAAGGGTCCTATGGCTACACCTTC	CAWSLGPKGSYGYTF
TRBV3-1/TRBV3-2	NA	few	TRBJ2-7	TGTGCCAGCAGCCCGACAGGCTACGAGCAGTACTTC	CASSPTGYEQYF
TRBV9	TRBD1	NA	TRBJ1-1	TGTGCCAGCAGCGTAGCTGGGACAGGAGGAACTGAAGCTTTCTTT	CASSVAGTGGTEAFF
TRBV28	NA	NA	TRBJ2-7	TGTGCCAGCAGAGTGACATACTCCTACGAGCAGTACTTC	CASRVTYSYEQYF
TRBV2	TRBD1	NA	TRBJ1-3	TGTGCCAGCAGCGACAGGGTTGTTCTTGGAAACACCATATATTTT	CASSDRVVLGNTIYF
TRBV19	TRBD1	NA	TRBJ1-3	TGTGCCAGTAGACTCTCAGGGGGGAGCGGAAACACCATATATTTT	CASRLSGGSGNTIYF
TRBV14	NA	NA	TRBJ2-7	TGTGCCAGCTCGGGCCCAATACAGGGTTCCTACGAGCAGTACTTC	CASSGPIQGSYEQYF
TRBV6-8	NA	NA	TRBJ2-7	TGTGCCAGCAGTCCCAAATGCCCTAGCTCCTACGAGCAGTACTTC	CASSPKCPSSYEQYF